This T cell receptor (beta chain) was documented in a study of beta chain features in type 1 diabetes. Study observations and caveats: VDJ junctions from patients with type 1 diabetes contained fewer insertions and more deletions. A definitive answer on HLA type influencing TCRB rearrangement was not reached here.

Donors contributed one heparinised blood draw apiece, averaging about 110 mL. Researchers reported sorting CD4+ naive, central memory, regulatory and stem cell-like memory cells via CD45RO/CCR7/CD25/CD127/CD95/CD27. The length of the CDR3 is 17 residues. CDR1 and CDR2 (germline): SGHNT, YYREEE (reference sequence). J was trimmed by 4 bases and V by 3 bases; bases with no gene match: 6. Of the isolated RNA, all was reverse transcribed, and so the sequenced material was expressed TCRB transcripts. Only in-frame clones appear in the TCRdb table, and some are missing; sequencing was by immunoSEQ multiplex PCR. In the table there are more than 300,000 clones, approximately 16% of which are singletons. As to this clone: Antigen unknown.

Sequencing was done on a sample of naive CD4+ T cells from blood. This TCR came from a woman aged 18-29 years in good health. The V and J genes are TRBV5-4 and TRBJ2-2; 13 bases are shared with TRBD2. For the CDR3, the DNA is TGTGCCAGCAGCTCACCAACTAGCGGGAGGGCCACCGGGGAGCTGTTTTTT. It encodes CASSSPTSGRATGELFF.